The rows below give T cell receptor beta chains drawn from one sample of a study of blood T cell repertoires in COVID-19. The repertoire was sequenced with immunoSEQ multiplex PCR; TCRdb's copy has only in-frame clones and lacks some. The sample contains a few hundred thousand clones, roughly 88% of which appear only once. Sequenced: PBMCs or T cells enriched from blood (not recorded which). The receptors shown here come from a middle-aged woman who had recovered from COVID-19. CDR3s include the opening cysteine and the closing phenylalanine or tryptophan. A D gene is named only where the DNA matches it firmly. The size of a clone is reported for some rows only, either as once, few or many, or as a class for expanded clones.

>TRBV27|TRBJ1-5|-|-
TGTGCCAGCAGTTTAATCTTCCGGGGGGCCGGGCCCCAGCATTTT
CASSLIFRGAGPQHF
>TRBV5-8|TRBJ2-2|-|-
TGTGCCAGCAGCTTGGACAGGAACACCGGGGAGCTGTTTTTT
CASSLDRNTGELFF
>TRBV5-5|TRBJ1-6|-|-
TGTGCCAGCAGCTCTCAGGGGAGTGATTCACCCCTCCACTTT
CASSSQGSDSPLHF
>TRBV6-5|TRBJ1-5|-|-
TGTGCCAGCAGCTCCATCGGGTTGCCAGATCAGCCCCAGCATTTT
CASSSIGLPDQPQHF
>TRBV4-1|TRBJ1-5|TRBD1|-
TGCGCCAGCAGCCGCGATGACAGGGGAGGTAATCAGCCCCAGCATTTT
CASSRDDRGGNQPQHF
>TRBV30|TRBJ2-5|-|-
TGTGCCTGGGATCCAGGGCAAGAGACCCAGTACTTC
CAWDPGQETQYF
>TRBV3-1/TRBV3-2|TRBJ1-2|-|once
TGTGCCAGCAGCCAAGATCTCGTCAGCTATGGCTACACCTTC
CASSQDLVSYGYTF
>TRBV10-2|TRBJ2-3|-|-
TGCGCCAGCAATGGGGGGAGCATGGTAGATACGCAGTATTTT
CASNGGSMVDTQYF
>TRBV6-5|TRBJ1-2|-|-
TGTGCCAGCAGTTCTCAACAGGGATTGGATGGCTACACCTTC
CASSSQQGLDGYTF
>TRBV7-9|TRBJ2-3|-|-
TGTGCCAGCAGCTTATCGTTCAGGGGAACAGATACGCAGTATTTT
CASSLSFRGTDTQYF
>TRBV28|TRBJ2-7|-|-
TGTGCCAGCCCCCCGTCCAGGGGCCCCTCCTACGAGCAGTACTTC
CASPPSRGPSYEQYF
>TRBV7-2|TRBJ2-7|-|-
TGTGCCAGCAGCAAGACAGACGCATCCTCCCGCGAGCAGTACTTC
CASSKTDASSREQYF
>TRBV21-1|TRBJ1-3|-|-
TGTGCCAGCAGCAAAGGGAAGGGACAGGGAAACACCATATATTTT
CASSKGKGQGNTIYF
>TRBV7-2|TRBJ2-3|-|once
TGTGCCAGCAGCTGGGGGATAGCGGGCACAGATACGCAGTATTTT
CASSWGIAGTDTQYF
>TRBV27|TRBJ2-7|-|-
TGTGCCAGCAGTTCGGGACTCTTCAACTACGAGCAGTACTTC
CASSSGLFNYEQYF
>TRBV7-2|TRBJ1-3|-|-
TGTGCCAGCAGCTTCGTCACAGGTAGTGGAAACACCATATATTTT
CASSFVTGSGNTIYF
>TRBV27|TRBJ2-7|TRBD1|-
TGTGCCAGCTCAAAAGGGGGCGCCTCTACGGGCGAGCAGTACTTC
CASSKGGASTGEQYF
>TRBV10-3|TRBJ1-4|-|-
TGTGCCATCAGTGAGGGAGGGATGATAACTAATGAAAAACTGTTTTTT
CAISEGGMITNEKLFF
>TRBV7-8|TRBJ2-7|TRBD2|-
TGTGCCAGCAGCTGGGGGATGGCGGGAGCGGCCGGGGAGCAGTACTTC
CASSWGMAGAAGEQYF
>TRBV19|TRBJ1-1|TRBD1|-
TGTGCCAGTAGTATCCCAGACAGGGCTGGTGAAGCTTTCTTT
CASSIPDRAGEAFF
>TRBV3-1/TRBV3-2|TRBJ2-3|TRBD2|-
TGTGCCAGCAGCCAAGAGGGTAGCGGGAGGGGCACGCAGTATTTT
CASSQEGSGRGTQYF
>TRBV11-3|TRBJ2-1|TRBD2|-
TGTGCCAGCAACAATCTAGCGGGAGCGGGGAATGAGCAGTTCTTC
CASNNLAGAGNEQFF
>TRBV11-3|TRBJ1-4|TRBD1|-
TGTGCCAGCAGTCTGAACCCGACAGGGGGCGAGGAAAAACTGTTTTTT
CASSLNPTGGEEKLFF
>TRBV9|TRBJ1-6|TRBD1|-
TGTGCCAGCAGCACCGGACAGGGGGGACAATTTTCACCCCTCCACTTT
CASSTGQGGQFSPLHF
>TRBV5-1|TRBJ2-7|-|-
TGCGCCAGCAGCTTAAGGGGCTCCTACGAGCAGTACTTC
CASSLRGSYEQYF
>TRBV12-5|TRBJ1-2|TRBD1|-
TGTGCTAGTGGTTGGACGACAGGGAAGTACAACTATGGCTACACCTTC
CASGWTTGKYNYGYTF
>TRBV19|TRBJ1-1|-|-
TGTGCCAGTAGTCGGGAGGGGAGTTTCAGTGAAGCTTTCTTT
CASSREGSFSEAFF
>TRBV5-4|TRBJ2-5|-|-
TGTGCCAGCAGCCCCTCGGGAAACCAAGAGACCCAGTACTTC
CASSPSGNQETQYF
>TRBV6-5|TRBJ2-3|-|-
TGTGCCAGTCACAGGTTGACTAGCACAGATACGCAGTATTTT
CASHRLTSTDTQYF
>TRBV29-1|TRBJ1-2|-|-
TGCAGCGTTGGGAATCGACAGGATGGCTACACCTTC
CSVGNRQDGYTF
>TRBV5-4|TRBJ2-7|-|-
TGTGCCAGCAGCTTGGGTGGGGGGGCAGCGTACGAGCAGTACTTC
CASSLGGGAAYEQYF
>TRBV19|TRBJ2-3|-|-
TGTGCCAGTAGGGTCAGGGTTGTCACAGATACGCAGTATTTT
CASRVRVVTDTQYF
>TRBV12-5|TRBJ2-5|TRBD2|-
TGTGCTAGTGGTTTGGTACCTAGCGGGCGCCAAGAGACCCAGTACTTC
CASGLVPSGRQETQYF
>TRBV7-8|TRBJ2-1|TRBD2|-
TGTGCCAGCACCGCCTACTATATCGGGGGAGGGGTGGAAGGATACAATGAGCAGTTCTTC
CASTAYYIGGGVEGYNEQFF
>TRBV7-7|TRBJ2-1|-|-
TGTGCTAGCAGCTCACAGGCCAATGAGCAGTTCTTC
CASSSQANEQFF
>TRBV4-3|TRBJ2-2|TRBD1|-
TGCGCCAGCAGCCCTTGGACAGGGGGCGTCACCGGGGAGCTGTTTTTT
CASSPWTGGVTGELFF
>TRBV24-1|TRBJ2-3|-|-
TGTGCCACCAGCGGGACAACTAGCACAGATACGCAGTATTTT
CATSGTTSTDTQYF